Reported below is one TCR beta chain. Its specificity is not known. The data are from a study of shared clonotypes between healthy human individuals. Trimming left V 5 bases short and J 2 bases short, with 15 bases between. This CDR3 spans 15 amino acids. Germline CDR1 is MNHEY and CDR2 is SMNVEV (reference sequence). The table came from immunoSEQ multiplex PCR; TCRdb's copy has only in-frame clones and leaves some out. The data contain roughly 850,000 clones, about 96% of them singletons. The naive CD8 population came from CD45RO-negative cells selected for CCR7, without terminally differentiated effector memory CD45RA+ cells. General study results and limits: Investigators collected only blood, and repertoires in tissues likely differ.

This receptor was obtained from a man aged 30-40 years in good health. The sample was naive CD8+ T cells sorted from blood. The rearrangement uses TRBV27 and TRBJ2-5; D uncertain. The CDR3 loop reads CASSQSSGGQETQYF. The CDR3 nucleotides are TGTGCCAGCAGTCAATCGTCGGGTGGGCAAGAGACCCAGTACTTC.